Following are 2 T cell receptor beta chains from one sample sequenced in a study of T cell responses to AZD1222 COVID-19 vaccine. Sequenced by immunoSEQ multiplex PCR; TCRdb stores in-frame clones only, minus some. The table lists 150,000 to 200,000 clones, approximately 90% of them singletons. This sample comprised peripheral blood, obtained on day 0 of AZD1222 vaccination. These receptors all come from an adult in good health.

The V and J genes are TRBV28 and TRBJ1-5; no reliable D call. The CDR3 is made up of 11 amino acids. The V and J ends lost 4 bases and 5 bases respectively, with 3 bases between them. Germline values: CDR1 MDHEN, CDR2 SYDVKM. The CDR3 nucleotides are TGTGCCAGCAGTTCGGATCAGCCCCAGCATTTT. This codes for CASSSDQPQHF. Supplemented by reference TRBV28 and TRBJ1-5, the full variable domain reads DVKVTQSSRYLVKRTGEKVFLECVQDMDHENMFWYRQDPGLGLRLIYFSYDVKMKEKGDIPEGYSVSREKKERFSLILESASTNQTSMYLCASSSDQPQHFGDGTRLSIL.

The chain is built from TRBV28 and TRBJ1-4; 9 nucleotides agree with TRBD1. The J segment lost 7 bases and the V segment lost 6 bases, leaving 3 bases of the junction unmatched. From germline, CDR1 is MDHEN and CDR2 SYDVKM. The CDR3 is 13 amino acids. In DNA, the CDR3 is TGTGCCAGCAGACAGGGGGCTGGTGAAAAACTGTTTTTT. This sequence encodes CASRQGAGEKLFF.